This TCR beta chain came from a study of cytomegalovirus exposure and HLA in healthy donors. Whole-study findings and limits: Cytomegalovirus status was reportedly diagnosed by the classifier with high sensitivity and specificity.

With regard to this clone: Its antigen is still unknown.

PCR employed 60 Vbeta and 13 Jbeta primers. Profiled with immunoSEQ multiplex PCR; TCRdb holds only in-frame clones, not every one. This sample has some 150,000 clones, with 70% to 80% found just once. The sequenced sample consisted of PBMCs. This clonotype was sampled from a young man in good health and CMV-seropositive.

CDR3 residues: CASSPANTQYF. The CDR3 DNA reads TGTGCCAGCTCACCGGCCAATACGCAGTATTTT. The chain uses TRBV18 and TRBJ2-3; D not certain. This CDR3 region has 11 residues. In germline, CDR1 is KGHSH, CDR2 LQKENI. V lost 3 bases, J lost 7 bases, and 5 bases lay in between.